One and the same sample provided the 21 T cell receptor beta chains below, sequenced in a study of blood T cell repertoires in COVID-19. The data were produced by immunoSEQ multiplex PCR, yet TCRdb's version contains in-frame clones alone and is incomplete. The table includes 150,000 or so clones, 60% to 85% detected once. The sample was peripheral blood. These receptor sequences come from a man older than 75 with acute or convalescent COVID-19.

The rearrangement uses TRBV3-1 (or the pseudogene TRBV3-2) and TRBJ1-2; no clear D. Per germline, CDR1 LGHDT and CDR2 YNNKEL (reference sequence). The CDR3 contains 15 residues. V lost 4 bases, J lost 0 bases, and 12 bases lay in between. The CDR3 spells CASSPRPTTNYGYTF. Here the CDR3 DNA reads TGTGCCAGCAGCCCACGACCGACAACTAACTATGGCTACACCTTC.

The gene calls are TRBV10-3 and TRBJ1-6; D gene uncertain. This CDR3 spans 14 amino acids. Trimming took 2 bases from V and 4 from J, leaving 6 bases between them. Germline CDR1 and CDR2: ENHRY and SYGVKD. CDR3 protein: CAISEEPYNSPLHF. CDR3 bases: TGTGCCATCAGTGAGGAGCCATATAATTCACCCCTCCACTTT.

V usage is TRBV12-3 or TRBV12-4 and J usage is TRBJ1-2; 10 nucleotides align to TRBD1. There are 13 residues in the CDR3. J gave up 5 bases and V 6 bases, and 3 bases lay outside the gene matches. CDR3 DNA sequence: TGTGCCAGCAGATTGGGACAGGGGTATGGCTACACCTTC. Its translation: CASRLGQGYGYTF.

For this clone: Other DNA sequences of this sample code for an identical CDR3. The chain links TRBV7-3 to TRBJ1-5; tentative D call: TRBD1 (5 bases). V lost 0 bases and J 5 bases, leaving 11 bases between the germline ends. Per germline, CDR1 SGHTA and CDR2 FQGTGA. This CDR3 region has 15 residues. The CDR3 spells CASSLTPGRDQPQHF. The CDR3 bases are TGTGCCAGCAGCTTAACGCCAGGGAGGGATCAGCCCCAGCATTTT.

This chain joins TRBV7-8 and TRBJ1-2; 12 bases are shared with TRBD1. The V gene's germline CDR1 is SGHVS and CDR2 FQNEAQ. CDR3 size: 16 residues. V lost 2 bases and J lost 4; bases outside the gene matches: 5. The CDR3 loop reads CASSLSGTGGLYGYTF. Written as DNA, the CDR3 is TGTGCCAGCAGCTTATCCGGGACAGGGGGCCTCTATGGCTACACCTTC.

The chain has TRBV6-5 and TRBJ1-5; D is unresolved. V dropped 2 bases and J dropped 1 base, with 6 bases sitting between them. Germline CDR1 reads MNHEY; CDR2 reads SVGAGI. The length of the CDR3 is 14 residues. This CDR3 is CASSYPGSNQPQHF. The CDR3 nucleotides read TGTGCCAGCAGTTACCCCGGGAGCAATCAGCCCCAGCATTTT.

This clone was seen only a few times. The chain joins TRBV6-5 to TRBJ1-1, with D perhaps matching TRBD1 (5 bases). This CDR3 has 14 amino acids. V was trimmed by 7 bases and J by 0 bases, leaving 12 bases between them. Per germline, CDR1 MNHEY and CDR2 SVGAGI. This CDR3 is CASTGQNLNTEAFF. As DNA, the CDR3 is TGTGCCAGCACAGGGCAGAACCTGAACACTGAAGCTTTCTTT.

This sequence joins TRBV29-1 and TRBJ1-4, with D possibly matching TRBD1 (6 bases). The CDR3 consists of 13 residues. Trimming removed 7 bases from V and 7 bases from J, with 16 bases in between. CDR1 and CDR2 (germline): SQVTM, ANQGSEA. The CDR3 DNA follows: TGCAGCGCTGCAGGGGAGACGGGTGAAAAACTGTTTTTT. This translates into CSAAGETGEKLFF.

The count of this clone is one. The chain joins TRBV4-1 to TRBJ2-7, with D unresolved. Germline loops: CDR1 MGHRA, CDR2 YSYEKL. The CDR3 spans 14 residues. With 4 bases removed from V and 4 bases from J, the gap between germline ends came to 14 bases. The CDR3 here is CASSLQLGLYEQYV. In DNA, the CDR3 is TGCGCCAGCAGCCTCCAACTGGGCTTATACGAGCAGTACGTC.

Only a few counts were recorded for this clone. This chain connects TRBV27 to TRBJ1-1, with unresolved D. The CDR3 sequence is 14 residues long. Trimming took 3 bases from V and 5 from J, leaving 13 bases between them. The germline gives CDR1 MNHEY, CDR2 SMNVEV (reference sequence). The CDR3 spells CASSLYTGMTEAFF. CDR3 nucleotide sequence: TGTGCCAGCAGTTTGTACACGGGGATGACTGAAGCTTTCTTT.

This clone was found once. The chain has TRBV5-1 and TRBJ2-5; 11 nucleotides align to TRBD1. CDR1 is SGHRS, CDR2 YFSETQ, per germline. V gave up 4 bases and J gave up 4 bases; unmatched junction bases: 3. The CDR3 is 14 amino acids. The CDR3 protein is CASSRGTGGETQYF. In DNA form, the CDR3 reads TGCGCCAGCAGCAGAGGGACAGGGGGAGAGACCCAGTACTTC.

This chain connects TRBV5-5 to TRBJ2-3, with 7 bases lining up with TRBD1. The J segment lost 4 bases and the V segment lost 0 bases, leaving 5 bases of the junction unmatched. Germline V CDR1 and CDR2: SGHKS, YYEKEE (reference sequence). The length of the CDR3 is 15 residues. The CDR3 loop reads CASSLEGRGSDTQYF. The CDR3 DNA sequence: TGTGCCAGCAGCTTGGAGGGCAGGGGGTCAGATACGCAGTATTTT. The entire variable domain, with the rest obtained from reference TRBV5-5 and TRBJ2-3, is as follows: DAGVTQSPTHLIKTRGQQVTLRCSPISGHKSVSWYQQVLGQGPQFIFQYYEKEERGRGNFPDRFSARQFPNYSSELNVNALLLGDSALYLCASSLEGRGSDTQYFGPGTRLTVL.

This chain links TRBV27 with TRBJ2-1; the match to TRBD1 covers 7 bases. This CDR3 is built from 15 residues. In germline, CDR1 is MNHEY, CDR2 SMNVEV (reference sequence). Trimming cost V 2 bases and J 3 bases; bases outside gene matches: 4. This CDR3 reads CASSLRGPIYNEQFF. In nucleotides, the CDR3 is TGTGCCAGCAGTTTAAGGGGGCCCATCTACAATGAGCAGTTCTTC.

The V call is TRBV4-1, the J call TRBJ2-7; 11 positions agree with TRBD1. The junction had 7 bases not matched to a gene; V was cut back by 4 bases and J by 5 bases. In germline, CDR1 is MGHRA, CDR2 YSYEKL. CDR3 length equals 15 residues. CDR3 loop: CASSPGQGVFDEQYF. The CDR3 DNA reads TGCGCCAGCAGCCCGGGACAGGGGGTTTTCGACGAGCAGTACTTC.

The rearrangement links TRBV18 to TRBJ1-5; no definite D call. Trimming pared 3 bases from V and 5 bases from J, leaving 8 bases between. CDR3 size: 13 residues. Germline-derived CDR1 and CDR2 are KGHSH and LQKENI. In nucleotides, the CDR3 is TGTGCCAGCTCACCGACCGAGGATCAGCCCCAGCATTTT. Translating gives CASSPTEDQPQHF. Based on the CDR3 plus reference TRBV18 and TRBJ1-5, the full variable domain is NAGVMQNPRHLVRRRGQEARLRCSPMKGHSHVYWYRQLPEEGLKFMVYLQKENIIDESGMPKERFSAEFPKEGPSILRIQQVVRGDSAAYFCASSPTEDQPQHFGDGTRLSIL.

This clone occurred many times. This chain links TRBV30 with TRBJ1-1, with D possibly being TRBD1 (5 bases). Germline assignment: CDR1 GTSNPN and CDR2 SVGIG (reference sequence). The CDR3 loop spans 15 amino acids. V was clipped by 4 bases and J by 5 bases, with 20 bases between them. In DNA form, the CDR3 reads TGTGCCTGGAATAGGGTGGACGGGGGAGGGACTGAAGCTTTCTTT. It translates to CAWNRVDGGGTEAFF. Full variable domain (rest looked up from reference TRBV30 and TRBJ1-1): SQTIHQWPATLVQPVGSPLSLECTVEGTSNPNLYWYRQAAGRGLQLLFYSVGIGQISSEVPQNLSASRPQDRQFILSSKKLLLSDSGFYLCAWNRVDGGGTEAFFGQGTRLTVV.

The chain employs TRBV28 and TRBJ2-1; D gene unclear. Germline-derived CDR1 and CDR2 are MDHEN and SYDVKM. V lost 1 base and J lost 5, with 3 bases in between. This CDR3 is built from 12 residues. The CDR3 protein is CASSLSDNEQFF. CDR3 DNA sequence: TGTGCCAGCAGTTTATCCGACAATGAGCAGTTCTTC.

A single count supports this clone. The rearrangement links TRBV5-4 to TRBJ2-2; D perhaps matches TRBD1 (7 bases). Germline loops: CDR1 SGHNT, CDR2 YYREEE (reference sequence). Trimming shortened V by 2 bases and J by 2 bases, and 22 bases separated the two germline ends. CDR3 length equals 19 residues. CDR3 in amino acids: CASSLGHSNRGGNTGELFF. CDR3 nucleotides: TGTGCCAGCAGCTTAGGACATTCGAACAGGGGAGGAAACACCGGGGAGCTGTTTTTT.

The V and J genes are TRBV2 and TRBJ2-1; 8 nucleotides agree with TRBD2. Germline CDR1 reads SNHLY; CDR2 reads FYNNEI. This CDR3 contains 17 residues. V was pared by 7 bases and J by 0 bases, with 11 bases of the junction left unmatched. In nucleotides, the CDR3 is TGTGCCAGCAAGGGACTAGAACAGGTGGGCTCCTACAATGAGCAGTTCTTC. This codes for CASKGLEQVGSYNEQFF.

For the CDR3, the DNA is TGTGCCAGCAGCCAAAGTTCGGGGGATGAGCAGTTCTTC. Translated, it gives CASSQSSGDEQFF. This chain connects TRBV3-1 (or the pseudogene TRBV3-2) to TRBJ2-1; D is perhaps TRBD2 (6 bases). Germline CDR1 and CDR2: LGHDT and YNNKEL (reference sequence). Trimming removed 2 bases from V and 8 bases from J, with 10 bases in between. This CDR3 is 13 amino acids long.

CDR3 DNA sequence: TGTGCCAGTAGCGAGACAGGGAGGCAGGAAAAACTGTTTTTT. Translated, it gives CASSETGRQEKLFF. The V gene is TRBV19, the J gene TRBJ1-4, with 7 bases that match TRBD1. CDR3 length: 14 residues. The junction had 9 bases not matched to a gene; V was cut back by 6 bases and J by 8 bases. Germline values: CDR1 LNHDA, CDR2 SQIVND (reference sequence).